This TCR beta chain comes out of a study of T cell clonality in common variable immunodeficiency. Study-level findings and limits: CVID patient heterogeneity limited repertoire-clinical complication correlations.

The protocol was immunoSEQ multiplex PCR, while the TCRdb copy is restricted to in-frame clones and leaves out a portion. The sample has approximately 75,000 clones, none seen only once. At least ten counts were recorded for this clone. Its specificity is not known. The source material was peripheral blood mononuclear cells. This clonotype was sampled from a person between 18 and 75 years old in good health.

Incomplete CDR3 DNA: TGTGCCATCGGCGGCCGGCATACCAGCACAGATACG. It is translated as CAIGGRHTSTDT. The CDR3 reads in full as CAIGGRHTSTDTQYF. The J gene is TRBJ2-3, the V gene TRBV10-3, with no clear D. The missing CDR3 end, 3 residues past where the read stops, is filled in from the germline J gene. The germline V gene encodes CDR1 ENHRY and CDR2 SYGVKD. V gave up 8 bases and J gave up 0 bases, with 15 bases separating them. The CDR3 runs to 15 residues.